Listed below are T cell receptor beta chains from one sample, sequenced in a study of cytomegalovirus exposure and HLA in healthy donors. Repertoires were generated with immunoSEQ multiplex PCR, while TCRdb's copy carries only in-frame clones and drops some. There are about 150,000 clones in the sample; about 87% occur only once, and under 5% lies in the top ten. The material sequenced was PBMCs. The source is a man younger than 30 in good health and CMV-seropositive. CDR3s include the opening cysteine and the closing phenylalanine or tryptophan. D genes are given only for firm matches. Clone size appears in some rows only: once, few, many, or a class for an expanded clone.

TRBJ2-3 . TRBV7-6 . CASSSERPDTQYF TGTGCCAGCAGCTCAGAGCGGCCAGATACGCAGTATTTT
TRBJ1-2 . TRBV6-6 . CASSFVNYGYTF TGTGCCAGCAGTTTCGTGAACTATGGCTACACCTTC
TRBJ2-1 . TRBV5-1 . CASSSDIPNEQFF TGCGCCAGCAGCTCGGACATTCCCAATGAGCAGTTCTTC
TRBJ2-5 . TRBV5-6 . CASSSWGTSRRETQYF TGTGCCAGCAGCTCCTGGGGGACAAGCCGAAGGGAGACCCAGTACTTC
TRBJ2-7 . TRBV4-2 TRBD1 CASSQDRERGQEQYF TGTGCCAGCAGCCAAGACAGGGAAAGGGGGCAAGAGCAGTACTTC
TRBJ1-5 . TRBV6-5 . CASSPLAGANQPQHF TGTGCCAGCAGTCCCCTAGCGGGGGCCAATCAGCCCCAGCATTTT
TRBJ1-5 . TRBV19 . CASSMKQGGQPQHF TGTGCCAGTAGTATGAAGCAGGGCGGCCAGCCCCAGCATTTT
TRBJ2-7 . TRBV27 . CASSFRDNSYEQYF TGTGCCAGCAGTTTCCGGGACAACTCCTACGAGCAGTACTTC
TRBJ2-2 . TRBV2 TRBD2 CASSVYGRTGELFF TGTGCCAGCAGTGTTTACGGGAGGACCGGGGAGCTGTTTTTT
TRBJ2-7 . TRBV27 . CASSLKDRPPYEQYF TGTGCCAGCAGTTTGAAAGACAGGCCTCCCTACGAGCAGTACTTC
TRBJ1-1 once TRBV19 . CASTVGQLNTEAFF TGTGCCAGTACCGTGGGACAATTGAACACTGAAGCTTTCTTT
TRBJ2-7 . TRBV10-3 TRBD1 CAISESNRGKFYEQYF TGTGCCATCAGTGAGTCGAACAGGGGGAAATTCTACGAGCAGTACTTC
TRBJ2-5 few TRBV9 TRBD2 CASSVDSGGLRETQYF TGTGCCAGCAGCGTTGATAGCGGGGGTTTACGAGAGACCCAGTACTTC
TRBJ1-4 . TRBV5-1 . CASSSGEMAVTNEKLFF TGCGCCAGCAGCTCTGGAGAGATGGCTGTTACTAATGAAAAACTGTTTTTT
TRBJ2-1 . TRBV6-6 TRBD1 CASTYTGTGGNEQFF TGTGCCAGCACCTACACCGGGACAGGGGGCAATGAGCAGTTCTTC
TRBJ1-2 . TRBV19 . CASTLRAGTNYGYTF .
TRBJ1-4 . TRBV5-6 . CASSFWALATNEKLFF TGTGCCAGCAGCTTTTGGGCACTTGCAACTAATGAAAAACTGTTTTTT
TRBJ1-4 . TRBV30 . CAWSASRGENEKLFF TGTGCCTGGAGCGCCTCTCGGGGAGAGAATGAAAAACTGTTTTTT
TRBJ2-7 . TRBV10-2 TRBD1 CASRAGQGIYEQYF TGCGCCAGCAGGGCGGGACAGGGGATCTACGAGCAGTACTTC
TRBJ2-2 . TRBV2 . CASSENGNTGELFF TGTGCCAGCAGTGAAAACGGGAACACCGGGGAGCTGTTTTTT
TRBJ2-1 . TRBV7-8 TRBD1 CASSPPMRLTGHNEQFF TGTGCCAGCAGCCCTCCGATGCGCCTGACAGGGCACAATGAGCAGTTCTTC
TRBJ2-3 . TRBV7-9 . CASSLILTDTQYF TGTGCCAGCAGCTTAATTCTCACAGATACGCAGTATTTT
TRBJ1-1 . TRBV5-1 TRBD1 CASSLSGTANTEAFF TGCGCCAGCAGCCTGTCCGGGACAGCGAACACTGAAGCTTTCTTT
TRBJ2-2 . TRBV30 TRBD2 CAWSSTSGRAVGELFF TGTGCCTGGAGTTCTACTAGCGGGAGGGCGGTCGGGGAGCTGTTTTTT
TRBJ1-2 . TRBV7-2 TRBD1 CASSLAHRGSGYTF TGTGCCAGCAGCTTAGCTCACAGGGGAAGCGGCTACACCTTC
TRBJ1-1 . TRBV2 TRBD1 CASNGQGGTEAFF TGTGCCAGCAATGGACAGGGAGGGACTGAAGCTTTCTTT
TRBJ2-5 . TRBV19 . CASTGTDLKTQYF TGTGCCAGTACTGGGACTGACTTAAAGACCCAGTACTTC
TRBJ1-1 . TRBV4-1 . CASSQASEAFF TGCGCCAGCAGCCAAGCCAGTGAAGCTTTCTTT
TRBJ1-6 . TRBV19 . CASSNRRNSPLHF TGTGCCAGTAGTAACAGGAGAAATTCACCCCTCCACTTT
TRBJ2-7 once TRBV6-4 . CASSDSGGPDHYEQYF TGTGCCAGCAGTGACTCGGGGGGGCCAGACCACTACGAGCAGTACTTC
TRBJ2-7 . TRBV30 TRBD1 CAWSPGQGAWKYEQYF TGTGCCTGGTCCCCGGGACAGGGGGCTTGGAAGTACGAGCAGTACTTC
TRBJ1-2 . TRBV5-1 . CASSSTPATTNYGYTF TGCGCCAGCAGCTCTACTCCAGCAACTACTAACTATGGCTACACCTTC
TRBJ1-2 . TRBV30 . CAWNVWRGDGYTF TGTGCCTGGAATGTCTGGAGGGGAGATGGCTACACCTTC
TRBJ2-5 . TRBV30 . CAGEGTYQETQYF TGTGCCGGGGAGGGGACATACCAAGAGACCCAGTACTTC
TRBJ1-2 . TRBV5-1 TRBD1 CASSPDRGFDRGYTF TGCGCCAGCAGCCCGGACAGGGGGTTCGATCGGGGCTACACCTTC
TRBJ2-7 . TRBV5-1 TRBD1 CASSLSGTDPYEQYF TGCGCCAGCAGCTTGTCCGGGACAGATCCCTACGAGCAGTACTTC
TRBJ1-4 . TRBV27 TRBD1 CASSLGTDATNEKLFF TGTGCCAGCAGTTTGGGGACAGATGCAACTAATGAAAAACTGTTTTTT
TRBJ1-2 . TRBV9 TRBD1 CASSVGDRGGYTF TGTGCCAGCAGCGTAGGGGACAGGGGCGGCTACACCTTC
TRBJ2-5 . TRBV6-5 . CASSYQIPGGETQYF TGTGCCAGCAGTTACCAGATCCCCGGCGGGGAGACCCAGTACTTC
TRBJ2-7 . TRBV2 TRBD2 CASSEASGGGYEQYF TGTGCCAGCAGTGAGGCTAGCGGGGGAGGCTACGAGCAGTACTTC
TRBJ2-1 once TRBV5-1 . CASSFDSPSYNEQFF TGCGCCAGCAGCTTCGACAGTCCCTCCTACAATGAGCAGTTCTTC
TRBJ2-7 . TRBV27 TRBD2 CASSLLRESPYEQYF TGTGCCAGCAGTTTATTGCGGGAGAGCCCCTACGAGCAGTACTTC
TRBJ2-2 few TRBV18 . CASSPREFNTGELFF TGTGCCAGCTCACCACGAGAGTTTAATACCGGGGAGCTGTTTTTT